The 9 T cell receptor beta chains reported below all come from one sample, sequenced in a study of graft-versus-host responses after intestinal transplantation. The data were produced by immunoSEQ multiplex PCR, yet TCRdb's version contains in-frame clones alone and is incomplete. The data show 85,000 to 110,000 clones, approximately 93% seen once. These receptors have no known antigen. This sample comprised unstimulated CD8+ T cells sorted from spleen or lymph node cells, obtained before intestinal transplant. The receptors come from a human donor who received an intestinal transplant.

This clone was observed a few times. The gene calls are TRBV6-1 and TRBJ2-1, with D unclear. Germline CDR1 and CDR2: MNHNS and SASEGT. This CDR3 contains 13 residues. Trimming left V 7 bases short and J 6 bases short, with 13 bases between. The CDR3 region is CASTVRAPNEQFF. The CDR3 DNA follows: TGTGCCAGCACCGTTCGGGCCCCCAATGAGCAGTTCTTC.

The chain is built from TRBV15 and TRBJ1-1; 11 bases are shared with TRBD1. Germline V gene data show CDR1 as LNHNV and CDR2 as YYDKDF (reference sequence). The trim removed 3 bases at V and 6 bases at J, leaving 3 bases unmatched. The CDR3 has 14 amino acids. CDR3 amino acids: CATSRGQGVPEAFF. CDR3 bases: TGTGCCACCAGCAGGGGACAGGGGGTACCTGAAGCTTTCTTT.

The gene calls are TRBV7-9 and TRBJ2-7; 11 bases map to TRBD2. The CDR3 is 15 amino acids. With 5 bases clipped from V and 1 base from J, the junction kept 4 bases outside the gene matches. Germline CDR1 SEHNR, CDR2 FQNEAQ (reference sequence). CDR3 region: CASSPGLAGSYEQYF. Written as DNA, the CDR3 is TGTGCCAGCAGCCCCGGACTAGCGGGTTCCTACGAGCAGTACTTC.

This chain connects TRBV30 to TRBJ1-3, with D unclear. From germline, CDR1 is GTSNPN and CDR2 SVGIG (reference sequence). CDR3 length: 11 residues. V gave up 4 bases and J gave up 3 bases, with 4 bases separating them. CDR3 amino acids: CAWMNGNTIYF. The CDR3 DNA is TGTGCCTGGATGAATGGAAACACCATATATTTT. Full variable domain (remainder filled in from reference TRBV30 and TRBJ1-3): SQTIHQWPATLVQPVGSPLSLECTVEGTSNPNLYWYRQAAGRGLQLLFYSVGIGQISSEVPQNLSASRPQDRQFILSSKKLLLSDSGFYLCAWMNGNTIYFGEGSWLTVV.

Only a few counts were recorded for this clone. V gene TRBV14 combines with J gene TRBJ2-7; D possibly corresponds to TRBD2 (5 bases). CDR3 size: 15 residues. The germline CDR1 and CDR2 sequences are SGHDN and FVKESK. V was shortened by 1 base and J by 3 bases, with 13 bases between the two germline ends. Here the CDR3 reads CASSQVLGSGYEQYF. The CDR3, as DNA: TGTGCCAGCAGCCAAGTTCTAGGGAGCGGCTACGAGCAGTACTTC.

V is TRBV11-3 and J is TRBJ2-3; the D gene is possibly TRBD2 (6 bases). The CDR3 runs to 16 residues. V lost 5 bases, J lost 0 bases, and 15 bases lay in between. From germline, CDR1 is SGHNT and CDR2 YENEEA. CDR3 sequence (DNA): TGTGCCAGCAGCGGGGCGGGGTTTACTAGCACAGATACGCAGTATTTT. Translating gives CASSGAGFTSTDTQYF.

The V call is TRBV10-1, the J call TRBJ2-1; D is uncertain. CDR3 length: 14 amino acids. V was pared by 2 bases and J by 6 bases, with 11 bases between. CDR1 and CDR2 (germline): WNHNN, SYGVQD (reference sequence). The CDR3 loop reads CASSEGPPPNEQFF. The CDR3 coding sequence is TGCGCCAGCAGTGAGGGGCCTCCACCCAATGAGCAGTTCTTC.

The CDR3 loop reads CASSLGEGSYGYTF. The CDR3 coding sequence is TGTGCCAGCAGCTTAGGGGAGGGCTCCTATGGCTACACCTTC. The chain joins TRBV7-9 to TRBJ1-2; D uncertain. The length of the CDR3 is 14 residues. The V end lost 1 base, the J end lost 4 bases, and 10 bases lay between the germline ends. The germline V gene has CDR1 SEHNR and CDR2 FQNEAQ (reference sequence).

This chain joins TRBV6-1 and TRBJ1-4; tentatively, D is TRBD1 (6 bases). The germline CDR1 and CDR2 sequences are MNHNS and SASEGT. Trimming pared 2 bases from V and 0 bases from J, leaving 10 bases between. The CDR3 length is 16 residues. The CDR3 reads CASSEFRGATNEKLFF. The CDR3 bases are TGTGCCAGCAGTGAATTTAGGGGGGCAACTAATGAAAAACTGTTTTTT.